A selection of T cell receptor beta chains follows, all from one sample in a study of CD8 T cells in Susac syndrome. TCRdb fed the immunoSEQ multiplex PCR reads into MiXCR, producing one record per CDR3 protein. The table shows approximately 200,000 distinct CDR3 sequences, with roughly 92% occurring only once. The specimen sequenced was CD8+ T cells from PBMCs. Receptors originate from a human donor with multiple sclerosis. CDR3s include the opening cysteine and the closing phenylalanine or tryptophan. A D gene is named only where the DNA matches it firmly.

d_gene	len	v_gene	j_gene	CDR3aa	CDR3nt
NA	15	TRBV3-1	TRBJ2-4	CASSQGWDNRDIQYF	TGTGCCAGCAGCCAAGGATGGGACAACCGGGACATTCAGTACTTC
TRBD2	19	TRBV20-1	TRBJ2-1	CSANPAGGLADTIYNEQFF	TGCAGTGCCAATCCGGCTGGGGGACTAGCGGACACCATCTACAATGAGCAGTTCTTC
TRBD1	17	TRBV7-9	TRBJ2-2	CASSWTSGGAGTGELFF	TGTGCCAGCAGCTGGACTTCAGGGGGTGCGGGCACCGGGGAGCTGTTTTTT
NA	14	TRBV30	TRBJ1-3	CAWDTGDSGNTIYF	TGTGCCTGGGATACAGGAGATTCTGGAAACACCATATATTTT
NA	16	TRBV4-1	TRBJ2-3	CASSWTLPTSTDTQYF	TGCGCCAGCAGCTGGACGTTACCAACTAGCACAGATACGCAGTATTTT
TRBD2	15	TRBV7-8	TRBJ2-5	CASSLTSGAQETQYF	TGTGCCAGCAGCTTAACGAGCGGGGCCCAAGAGACCCAGTACTTC
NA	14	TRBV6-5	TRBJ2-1	CASSYSPGVHEQFF	TGTGCCAGCAGTTATAGTCCAGGGGTCCATGAGCAGTTCTTC
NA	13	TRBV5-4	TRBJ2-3	CASSFRGPDTQYF	TGTGCCAGCAGCTTCCGGGGCCCAGATACGCAGTATTTT
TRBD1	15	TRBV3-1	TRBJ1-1	CASSPELTGDTEAFF	TGTGCCAGCAGCCCGGAATTGACAGGGGACACTGAAGCTTTCTTT
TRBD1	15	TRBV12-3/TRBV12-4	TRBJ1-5	CASSWTGDSNQPQHF	TGTGCCAGCAGTTGGACAGGGGATAGCAATCAGCCCCAGCATTTT
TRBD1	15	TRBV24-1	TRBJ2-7	CATSDSLTGLGEQYF	TGTGCCACCAGTGATTCTTTGACAGGGCTCGGCGAGCAGTACTTC
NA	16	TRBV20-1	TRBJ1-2	CSARDQGFHRPYGYTF	TGCAGTGCTAGAGATCAGGGATTCCATCGTCCATATGGCTACACCTTC
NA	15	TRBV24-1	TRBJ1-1	CATSDLRGKNTEAFF	TGTGCCACCAGTGATTTGCGCGGCAAGAACACTGAAGCTTTCTTT
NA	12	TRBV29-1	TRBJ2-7	CSVVRGGYEQYF	TGCAGCGTCGTGAGGGGGGGCTACGAGCAGTACTTC
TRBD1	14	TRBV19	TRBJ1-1	CASTLDDRVIEAFF	TGTGCCAGTACCTTAGATGACAGGGTCATTGAAGCTTTCTTT
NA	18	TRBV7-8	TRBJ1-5	CASSLLIGGPSSNQPQHF	TGTGCCAGCAGCTTACTTATCGGGGGGCCCAGTAGCAATCAGCCCCAGCATTTT
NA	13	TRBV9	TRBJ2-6	CASSSEGANVLTF	TGTGCCAGCAGCTCTGAGGGGGCCAACGTCCTGACTTTC
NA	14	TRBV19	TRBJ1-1	CASSIVLGGNEAFF	TGTGCCAGTAGTATAGTCCTAGGAGGGAATGAAGCTTTCTTT
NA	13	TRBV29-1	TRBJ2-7	CSVEGDKPYEQYF	TGCAGCGTTGAAGGGGACAAGCCCTACGAGCAGTACTTC
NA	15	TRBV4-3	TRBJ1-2	CASSQDKGHDYGYTF	TGCGCCAGCAGCCAAGATAAAGGACACGACTATGGCTACACCTTC
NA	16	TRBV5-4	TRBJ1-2	CASSLGVHGFEDGYTF	TGTGCCAGCAGCTTGGGAGTTCATGGCTTCGAGGATGGCTACACCTTC
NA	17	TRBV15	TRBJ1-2	CATSSPWDLGLSYGYTF	TGTGCCACCAGCAGCCCTTGGGACTTGGGTTTGTCCTATGGCTACACCTTC